A selection of T cell receptor beta chains follows, all from one sample in a study of blood T cell repertoires in COVID-19. Clones were sequenced by immunoSEQ multiplex PCR, and TCRdb holds only the in-frame ones, with some missing. The repertoire includes approximately 140,000 clones, 84% of them detected once, and around 2.1% sits in the top ten. The sample consisted of peripheral blood. These receptors were collected from a man in his sixties or seventies with acute or convalescent COVID-19. Both conserved end residues are part of each CDR3. The D gene is left open where the match is weak. Size is stated for part of the rows, as once, few or many counts, or as a class when the clone is expanded.

v_call	d_call	j_call	clone_size	cdr3_nt	cdr3_aa
TRBV24-1	TRBD2	TRBJ2-1	NA	TGTGCCACCAGTGATCGCCCCTTGGGGCTAGCGGGGGGGAATGAGCAGTTCTTC	CATSDRPLGLAGGNEQFF
TRBV15	TRBD1	TRBJ2-5	once	TGTGCCACCAGCAGAAGAGGACAGGTACAAGAGACCCAGTACTTC	CATSRRGQVQETQYF
TRBV6-5	NA	TRBJ2-7	few	TGTGCCAGCAGGGGGAGAATCTACGAGCAGTACTTC	CASRGRIYEQYF
TRBV4-1	NA	TRBJ1-5	once	TGCGCCAGCAGCCCCTCGGGAGGACCCTACGATCAGCCCCAGCATTTT	CASSPSGGPYDQPQHF
TRBV19	TRBD1	TRBJ1-1	NA	TGTGCCAGTAGGCTACAGGGGTCAAAGACTGAAGCTTTCTTT	CASRLQGSKTEAFF
TRBV9	NA	TRBJ1-1	NA	TGTGCCAGCAGCGAGGGAGGGACGGCACCGAACACTGAAGCTTTCTTT	CASSEGGTAPNTEAFF
TRBV4-1	NA	TRBJ1-4	NA	TGCGCCAGCAGCCATGCCGACAGGTTAAATGAAAAACTGTTTTTT	CASSHADRLNEKLFF
TRBV4-2	TRBD2	TRBJ2-1	NA	TGTGCCAGCAGCCTCGATCAGGGGATGGGCGCGGGGGGGAGAGGCAATGAGCAGTTCTTC	CASSLDQGMGAGGRGNEQFF
TRBV7-2	NA	TRBJ1-1	NA	TGTGCCAGCAGCGACGTGTTTGGGGGGGTAGAAGCTTTCTTT	CASSDVFGGVEAFF
TRBV19	NA	TRBJ1-1	NA	TGTGCCAGTATGGCCTGGGGCATTGAAGCTTTCTTT	CASMAWGIEAFF
TRBV30	NA	TRBJ1-2	NA	TGTGCCTGGACCGGGGCAGGGGCGGGTGGCTACACCTTC	CAWTGAGAGGYTF
TRBV10-3	TRBD1	TRBJ1-3	NA	TGTGCCATCAGTCCGGACAGGGACTCTGGAAACACCATATATTTT	CAISPDRDSGNTIYF
TRBV6-1	TRBD1	TRBJ1-5	few	TGTGCCAGCAGTGGGACAGGGGGCGGAATAAGGAATCAGCCCCAGCATTTT	CASSGTGGGIRNQPQHF
TRBV5-8	TRBD1	TRBJ2-7	NA	TGTGCCAGCAGCTTCCGGGACAGGGTAACCGAGCAGTACTTC	CASSFRDRVTEQYF
TRBV5-4	NA	TRBJ2-1	NA	TGTGCCAGCAGCTTGGATCCAGGTAACCCTTACAATGAGCAGTTCTTC	CASSLDPGNPYNEQFF
TRBV7-9	TRBD1	TRBJ2-5	NA	TGTGCCAGCAGCCCGGGACAGGGGTACCAAGAGACCCAGTACTTC	CASSPGQGYQETQYF
TRBV9	NA	TRBJ1-2	once	TGTGCCAGCAGCGCACAGGCGATACCCAACTATGGCTACACCTTC	CASSAQAIPNYGYTF
TRBV19	TRBD2	TRBJ2-3	once	TGTGCCAGTAGTCAAGTAGCGGGGGGGCCAGATACGCAGTATTTT	CASSQVAGGPDTQYF
TRBV7-2	TRBD1	TRBJ1-2	NA	TGTGCCAGCAGCGTGGACAGGGTTAACTATGGCTACACCTTC	CASSVDRVNYGYTF
TRBV7-8	NA	TRBJ2-2	once	TGTGCCAGTAGAGGGGGAGCCGGCACCGGGGAGCTGTTTTTT	CASRGGAGTGELFF
TRBV30	TRBD2	TRBJ2-3	NA	TGTGCCTGGACAGCGGGGGGTGCAGATACGCAGTATTTT	CAWTAGGADTQYF
TRBV9	NA	TRBJ2-1	NA	TGTGCCAGCAGCGTAGTAGGAAGCGGGCGGTGGAATGAGCAGTTCTTC	CASSVVGSGRWNEQFF
TRBV2	NA	TRBJ2-4	NA	TGTGCCAGCAGTGAATGGACCCGCGGGGACAAAAACATTCAGTACTTC	CASSEWTRGDKNIQYF
TRBV3-1/TRBV3-2	TRBD1	TRBJ2-3	NA	TGTGCCAGCAGCCAAGGGGACAGGGGTCTAACAAACACAGATACGCAGTATTTT	CASSQGDRGLTNTDTQYF
TRBV24-1	TRBD1	TRBJ2-3	NA	TGTGCCACCAGTGATCCTGGACAGGGGAAAGATACGCAGTATTTT	CATSDPGQGKDTQYF
TRBV24-1	TRBD1	TRBJ2-1	NA	TGTGCCACCAGTGACTACCGGGACAGCTACAATGAGCAGTTCTTC	CATSDYRDSYNEQFF
TRBV7-9	TRBD1	TRBJ1-3	once	TGTGCCAGCAGCTTATTGACAGGGCCTTCTGGAAACACCATATATTTT	CASSLLTGPSGNTIYF
TRBV6-6	TRBD2	TRBJ2-1	NA	TGTGCCAGCAGCCGAGGGACTAGCGGGAGTGAGCAGTTCTTC	CASSRGTSGSEQFF
TRBV18	TRBD1	TRBJ2-3	NA	TGTGCCAGCTCACCGACAGGGGGTCTTCCAGATACGCAGTATTTT	CASSPTGGLPDTQYF
TRBV18	NA	TRBJ2-5	NA	TGTGCCAGCTCACCTGCCGAGGAGACCCAGTACTTC	CASSPAEETQYF
TRBV12-5	TRBD2	TRBJ2-7	few	TGTGCTAGTGGTTTAGCCCCCGGGACTAGCGGCCATTACTCCTACGAGCAGTACTTC	CASGLAPGTSGHYSYEQYF